The 20 T cell receptor beta chains below all came from one sample that was sequenced in a study of blood T cell repertoires in COVID-19. Clones were sequenced by immunoSEQ multiplex PCR, and TCRdb holds only the in-frame ones, with some missing. The sample holds just under 60,000 clones, roughly 80% seen once. The sample was peripheral blood. These receptor sequences come from a human donor in a cohort sampled during active COVID-19.

This chain links TRBV25-1 with TRBJ2-1, with 7 positions matching TRBD1. The CDR3 consists of 14 residues. Per the germline V gene, CDR1 is MGHDK and CDR2 is SYGVNS. Trimming removed 7 bases from V and 2 bases from J; junction bases left unmatched: 5. CDR3 sequence (DNA): TGTGCCAGCAATCCCGGGACAGCCTACAATGAGCAGTTCTTC. Translated: CASNPGTAYNEQFF.

This clone was recorded only once. This chain joins TRBV29-1 and TRBJ2-7; D may be TRBD1 (6 bases). Per germline, CDR1 SQVTM and CDR2 ANQGSEA. The CDR3 has 12 amino acids. The V gene lost 5 bases and the J gene lost 0 bases, with 8 bases spanning the gap. The CDR3 bases are TGCAGCGTTTGGGACAACTCCTACGAGCAGTACTTC. It translates to CSVWDNSYEQYF.

The CDR3 spells CSAWDLIAGETQYF. CDR3 DNA: TGCAGCGCCTGGGATCTTATCGCGGGAGAGACCCAGTACTTC. V usage is TRBV29-1 and J usage is TRBJ2-5; maybe TRBD2 (5 bases). The length of the CDR3 is 14 residues. V was pared by 7 bases and J by 4 bases, with 19 bases between. Germline V gene data show CDR1 as SQVTM and CDR2 as ANQGSEA.

This chain uses TRBV10-3 with TRBJ1-2; unclear D gene. Trimming stripped 2 bases from V and 8 bases from J, with 12 bases between. Germline loops: CDR1 ENHRY, CDR2 SYGVKD. The length of the CDR3 is 13 residues. In nucleotides, the CDR3 is TGTGCCATCAGTGAGCGCGATTTCGGGGGCTACACCTTC. Amino acids: CAISERDFGGYTF.

The gene calls are TRBV7-8 and TRBJ1-2; tentatively, D is TRBD1 (6 bases). This CDR3 spans 13 amino acids. Germline V lookup: CDR1 SGHVS, CDR2 FQNEAQ. The V and J ends lost 4 bases and 2 bases respectively, with 8 bases between them. CDR3 amino acids: CASSSTGNYGYTF. The CDR3 DNA sequence: TGTGCCAGCAGCTCCACAGGGAACTATGGCTACACCTTC.

This chain links TRBV15 with TRBJ2-5; the match to TRBD2 covers 9 bases. The V gene end was trimmed by 0 bases and the J gene end by 4 bases; junction bases not matched to a gene: 12. Germline V CDR1 and CDR2: LNHNV, YYDKDF (reference sequence). The CDR3 length is 18 residues. The CDR3 reads CATSREGTSGWFRETQYF. The CDR3 DNA reads as TGTGCCACCAGCAGAGAAGGCACTAGCGGGTGGTTCAGAGAGACCCAGTACTTC. The entire variable domain, with the rest obtained from reference TRBV15 and TRBJ2-5, is as follows: DAMVIQNPRYQVTQFGKPVTLSCSQTLNHNVMYWYQQKSSQAPKLLFHYYDKDFNNEADTPDNFQSRRPNTSFCFLDIRSPGLGDTAMYLCATSREGTSGWFRETQYFGPGTRLLVL.

This chain uses TRBV11-2 with TRBJ2-3; 9 bases agree with TRBD1. The CDR3 is 16 residues long. Germline V gene lookup returns CDR1 SGHAT and CDR2 FQNNGV. The J segment lost 7 bases and the V segment lost 5 bases, leaving 13 bases of the junction unmatched. Here the CDR3 DNA reads TGTGCCAGCAGCCCCGGGACAGGGTTTGTTGCAAATACGCAGTATTTT. It is translated as CASSPGTGFVANTQYF.

This sequence joins TRBV7-9 and TRBJ1-2; the D is unclear. Trimming removed 3 bases at V and 4 bases at J, with 9 bases between. Germline V gives CDR1 SEHNR, CDR2 FQNEAQ (reference sequence). The CDR3 totals 13 residues. CDR3 loop: CASSFLVSYGYTF. DNA of the CDR3: TGTGCCAGCAGCTTTTTAGTCTCCTATGGCTACACCTTC.

This clone was picked up one time. The chain carries TRBV6-2 or TRBV6-3 and TRBJ2-7; D remains unclear. With 0 bases removed from V and 2 bases from J, the gap between germline ends came to 11 bases. The CDR3 length is 15 residues. Germline V gene sequence: CDR1 MNHEY, CDR2 SVGEGT. In DNA form, the CDR3 reads TGTGCCAGCAGTTACTCCCCTAAAGTCCCCTACGAGCAGTACTTC. It codes for CASSYSPKVPYEQYF.

The chain has TRBV9 and TRBJ2-3; D ambiguous. V lost 1 base, J lost 6 bases, and 6 bases lay in between. CDR3 length equals 12 residues. Germline V CDR1 and CDR2: SGDLS, YYNGEE. CDR3 in amino acids: CASSVMRDTQYF. CDR3 sequence (DNA): TGTGCCAGCAGCGTAATGAGGGATACGCAGTATTTT.

This clone has more than one count but fewer than ten. CDR3 residues: CASSYTTGEDSPLHF. DNA for the CDR3: TGTGCCAGCAGTTACACGACAGGGGAGGATTCACCCCTCCACTTT. The chain carries TRBV6-5 and TRBJ1-6; 8 bases are a match to TRBD1. Germline CDR1 is MNHEY and CDR2 is SVGAGI. V lost 2 bases to trimming and J lost 8 bases; unmatched junction nucleotides: 5. This CDR3 has 15 residues.

This chain joins TRBV3-1 (or the pseudogene TRBV3-2) and TRBJ2-7; 10 bases agree with TRBD1. Germline V gene sequence: CDR1 LGHDT, CDR2 YNNKEL (reference sequence). CDR3 size: 15 residues. Losses at the gene ends were 4 bases for V and 4 bases for J; bases not matched to a gene: 7. CDR3 protein: CASSRRTGGRYEQYF. CDR3 DNA: TGTGCCAGCAGCCGTCGGACAGGGGGTAGGTACGAGCAGTACTTC.

For the CDR3, the DNA is TGTGCCAGCAGGTCCCAGGAGGGACAGAGGAGCCCCGAGCAGTACTTC. Translation: CASRSQEGQRSPEQYF. V is TRBV28 and J is TRBJ2-7, with D possibly being TRBD1 (7 bases). Deletions cut 6 bases from V and 6 bases from J, with 24 bases between. CDR1 and CDR2 (germline): MDHEN, SYDVKM. CDR3 length: 16 residues. Combining the CDR3 with reference TRBV28 and TRBJ2-7 gives the whole variable domain DVKVTQSSRYLVKRTGEKVFLECVQDMDHENMFWYRQDPGLGLRLIYFSYDVKMKEKGDIPEGYSVSREKKERFSLILESASTNQTSMYLCASRSQEGQRSPEQYFGPGTRLTVT.

J is TRBJ2-7 and V is TRBV19, with D perhaps matching TRBD2 (6 bases). V was shortened by 1 base and J by 7 bases, with 17 bases between the two germline ends. This CDR3 comprises 15 residues. Germline loops: CDR1 LNHDA, CDR2 SQIVND (reference sequence). DNA for the CDR3: TGTGCCAGTAGTATAGCGCGCGGGGCTCTAGGGGAGCAGTACTTC. It is translated as CASSIARGALGEQYF.

This clone was picked up one time. At one boundary the junction diverges from the germline segment, which might be a read error. The chain combines TRBV12-3 or TRBV12-4 with TRBJ2-7, with a possible D match to TRBD2 (6 bases). The CDR3 consists of 11 residues. The DNA of the CDR3 is TGTGCCAGCAGTTTTGGTCGGGAGCGGTACTTC. Protein product: CASSFGRERYF.

DNA for the CDR3: TGTGCCAGCTCACGGGAGACGGGTACAGATACGCAGTATTTT. Translation gives CASSRETGTDTQYF. The rearrangement joins TRBV18 to TRBJ2-3; possibly TRBD2 for D (5 bases). V shed 4 bases and J shed 3 bases, with 11 bases lying between them. In germline, CDR1 is KGHSH, CDR2 LQKENI. The CDR3 extends over 14 amino acids.

The rearrangement joins TRBV13 to TRBJ1-4, with D perhaps matching TRBD1 (6 bases). This CDR3 is 18 amino acids long. Germline-derived CDR1 and CDR2 are PRHDT and FYEKMQ (reference sequence). Trimming took off 4 bases at V and 4 bases at J, with 22 bases between the two ends. The DNA of the CDR3 is TGTGCCAGCAGCTCCATCCGGGACACCTTTGGGGGTAATGAAAAACTGTTTTTT. This encodes CASSSIRDTFGGNEKLFF.

The chain links TRBV28 to TRBJ1-2; no clear D gene. Trimming removed 5 bases from V and 8 bases from J, with 21 bases in between. Germline values: CDR1 MDHEN, CDR2 SYDVKM. This CDR3 region has 15 residues. CDR3 DNA sequence: TGTGCCAGCAGTCCCACCCTTGGGAGTCAGGCAGGCTACACCTTC. It codes for CASSPTLGSQAGYTF.

The J gene is TRBJ2-7, the V gene TRBV6-2 or TRBV6-3; 13 nucleotides match TRBD2. V was clipped by 3 bases and J by 3 bases; unmatched bases: 5. CDR3 length equals 16 residues. Germline V gene data show CDR1 as MNHEY and CDR2 as SVGEGT. Written as DNA, the CDR3 is TGTGCCAGCAGTTATGGACTAGCGGGAGTAGGCTACGAGCAGTACTTC. Its translation is CASSYGLAGVGYEQYF.

This chain joins TRBV7-2 and TRBJ1-3; D is perhaps TRBD1 (5 bases). The CDR3 runs to 15 residues. Trimming took 4 bases from V and 4 from J, leaving 14 bases between them. Germline lookup yields CDR1 SGHTA and CDR2 FQGNSA. The CDR3 sequence: CASSYGQGKGNTIYF. For the CDR3, the DNA is TGTGCCAGCAGCTACGGCCAGGGTAAAGGAAACACCATATATTTT.